The entry that follows covers one TCR beta chain sequence. Its antigen is as yet unknown. This sample stems from a study of glioma-infiltrating T cells. Study-wide points: Tissue-blood divergence was below expectation in non-neoplastic patients, above in gliomas. Signature shared blood CDR3 motifs were enriched in low-divergence and depleted in high-divergence patients.

Trimming took off 2 bases at V and 0 bases at J, with 7 bases between the two ends. Germline V gives CDR1 KGHDR, CDR2 SFDVKD. The CDR3 has 15 amino acids. The iRepertoire nested amplicon-rescue multiplex PCR amplified TCR alpha and beta CDR3s from RNA. For one-step reverse transcription and amplification, 100-400 ng of tissue mRNA or PBMC total RNA was used. TCRdb analysed the multiplex PCR reads with MiXCR anew, one entry per CDR3 protein. The sample consists of approximately 400,000 distinct CDR3 sequences, 41% of them appearing once. The rearrangement uses TRBV24-1 and TRBJ1-5; D remains unclear. This sequence was found in a human donor with low-grade glioma or glioblastoma, undergoing nonglioma brain surgery, or in good health (not recorded which). Sequences were obtained from glioma tissue, nonneoplastic brain tissue, or PBMCs (not recorded which). CDR3 DNA: TGTGCCACCAGTGATTCTGCCTATAGCAATCAGCCCCAGCATTTT. Amino acid sequence: CATSDSAYSNQPQHF.